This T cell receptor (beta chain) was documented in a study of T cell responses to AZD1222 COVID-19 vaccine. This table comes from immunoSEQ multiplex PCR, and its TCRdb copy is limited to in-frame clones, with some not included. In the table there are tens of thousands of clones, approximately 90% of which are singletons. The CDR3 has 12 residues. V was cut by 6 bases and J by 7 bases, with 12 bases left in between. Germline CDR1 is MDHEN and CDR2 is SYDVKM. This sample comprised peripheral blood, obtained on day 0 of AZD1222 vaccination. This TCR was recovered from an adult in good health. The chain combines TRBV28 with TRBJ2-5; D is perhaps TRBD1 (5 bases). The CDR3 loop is CASRGPSRTQYF. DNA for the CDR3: TGTGCCAGCAGGGGGCCCTCGCGGACCCAGTACTTC.